This TCR beta chain was sequenced for a study of cytomegalovirus exposure and HLA in healthy donors. Regarding the study as a whole: The only immune exposure information that was available was CMV serostatus. In a later analysis, TCR beta V- and J-gene trimming showed a link to a missense DCLRE1C variant. Most subjects had HLA-A and HLA-B alleles reportedly predicted accurately by TCR beta sequences. Listed as cytomegalovirus-associated were more than 150 TCR beta chains.

The PCR employed 60 Vbeta primers together with 13 Jbeta primers. Assay used: immunoSEQ multiplex PCR; TCRdb lists only in-frame clones, some missing. Among around 190,000 clones, 70% to 80% were seen once, and the ten largest hold 13% to 15%. The CDR3 has 14 amino acids. Germline loops: CDR1 MDHEN, CDR2 SYDVKM. V gave up 5 bases and J gave up 5 bases, with 14 bases separating them. This clone showed up just a few times. Its matching antigen is unknown. This chain joins TRBV28 and TRBJ2-3; D is possibly TRBD1 (6 bases). The sequence was collected from a woman under 40 in good health and CMV-seropositive. Sample: PBMCs. As DNA, the CDR3 is TGTGCCAGCAGTAGGGGGAGAGATTTAGATACGCAGTATTTT. Translation: CASSRGRDLDTQYF.